This T cell receptor (beta chain) is from a study of beta chain features in type 1 diabetes. Study-level background: Across every sample, around 110,000,000 sorted cells were examined in total. Whole-study findings and limits: TCRB CDR3s from Type 1 diabetes patients were moderately but significantly shorter in all four CD4+ subsets. PCR might favor shorter templates, but any such skew would affect patients and controls equally.

The authors reverse transcribed all of the isolated RNA, so sequencing captured expressed TCRB transcripts. It was found that naive, central memory and regulatory T cell samples averaged around 3.5 million reads. Data came from immunoSEQ multiplex PCR; TCRdb stores just in-frame clones and leaves some out. The sample has approximately 250,000 clones; 13% to 15% are singletons. Regarding this clone: Antigen unknown.

From germline, CDR1 is SNHLY and CDR2 FYNNEI. There are 13 residues in the CDR3. Trimming shortened V by 1 base and J by 4 bases, and 7 bases separated the two germline ends. The rearrangement links TRBV2 to TRBJ1-2; D remains unclear. This TCR came from a middle-aged woman in good health. The sequenced material came from naive CD4+ T cells from blood. The CDR3 nucleotides read TGTGCCAGCAGTGAAGAGAACATCTATGGCTACACCTTC. Encoded protein: CASSEENIYGYTF.